Listed here are 18 T cell receptor beta chains from one sample, sequenced in a study of post-analysis software for immune sequencing data. Whole-study results and caveats: A handful of TRBV segments were significantly more frequent in patients than in controls. TRBV5-6, TRBV5-1 and TRBV20-1 were among these segments.

These receptors have no known antigen. Unique-molecular-identifier-tagged TCR beta cDNA libraries were used. TCRdb analysed the PCR reads with MiXCR anew, one entry per CDR3 protein. The table includes 400,000 to 500,000 distinct CDR3 sequences, roughly 40% detected once. Sequenced input: blood. These receptors were taken from a girl aged 2 to 9 with multiple sclerosis.

This clonotype has just a few counts. The chain links TRBV6-2 or TRBV6-3 to TRBJ2-7; 10 bases map to TRBD2. There are 15 residues in the CDR3. Trimming at V came to 4 bases and at J to 2 bases, leaving 5 bases not matched to a gene. CDR1 and CDR2 from the germline V gene are MNHEY and SVGEGT. CDR3 sequence reads: CASSLAGGTAYEQYF. In nucleotides, the CDR3 is TGTGCCAGCAGTTTAGCGGGAGGTACTGCCTACGAGCAGTACTTC.

This clonotype has just a few counts. This chain links TRBV30 with TRBJ2-1; perhaps D is TRBD1 or TRBD2 (5 bases each). Germline CDR1 reads GTSNPN; CDR2 reads SVGIG (reference sequence). The CDR3 covers 12 residues. V shed 0 bases and J shed 5 bases, with 5 bases lying between them. The CDR3 spells CAWSVGDNEQFF. In DNA form, the CDR3 reads TGTGCCTGGAGTGTGGGGGACAATGAGCAGTTCTTC.

In regard to this clonotype: The junction departs from the called germline gene at one end, perhaps through a read error. The rearrangement uses TRBV7-7 and TRBJ2-5; TRBD2 agrees at 10 bases. From germline, CDR1 is SSHAT and CDR2 FNYEAQ (reference sequence). This CDR3 is 14 amino acids long. The CDR3 reads CASSPGTSVLLEYF. DNA of the CDR3: TGTGCTAGCAGCCCCGGGACTAGCGTCCTTTTGGAGTACTTC. Complete variable domain (other parts from reference TRBV7-7 and TRBJ2-5): GAGVSQSPRYKVTKRGQDVTLRCDPISSHATLYWYQQALGQGPEFLTYFNYEAQPDKSGLPSDRFSAERPEGSISTLTIQRTEQRDSAMYRCASSPGTSVLLEYFGPGTRLLVL.

The gene calls are TRBV20-1 and TRBJ2-4; 7 bases fit TRBD1. Trimming removed 0 bases from V and 1 base from J; junction bases left unmatched: 12. This CDR3 region has 18 residues. Germline CDR1 reads DFQATT; CDR2 reads SNEGSKA (reference sequence). This CDR3 is CSARDHRAGGRAKNIQYF. The CDR3 DNA is TGCAGTGCTAGAGATCATAGGGCAGGGGGAAGGGCCAAAAACATTCAGTACTTC.

This chain links TRBV7-2 with TRBJ1-6, with 7 bases fitting TRBD1. J was trimmed by 7 bases and V by 4 bases; bases with no gene match: 7. The CDR3 length is 15 residues. Germline CDR1 and CDR2: SGHTA and FQGNSA. CDR3 bases: TGTGCCAGCAGCTCCCGGACAGGAAAGAATTCACCCCTCCACTTT. Translated: CASSSRTGKNSPLHF.

The rearrangement joins TRBV29-1 to TRBJ2-1; 10 bases are a match to TRBD1. V gave up 6 bases and J gave up 6 bases; unmatched junction bases: 8. Germline CDR1 SQVTM, CDR2 ANQGSEA. CDR3 size: 14 residues. CDR3 amino acids: CSVLDRGRRNEQFF. The CDR3 nucleotides read TGCAGCGTCCTTGACAGGGGGCGACGCAATGAGCAGTTCTTC.

This clonotype came up many times. The J gene is TRBJ2-5, the V gene TRBV3-1; D may match TRBD1 or TRBD2 (5 bases each). Trimming left V 5 bases short and J 4 bases short, with 14 bases between. There are 14 residues in the CDR3. Per germline, CDR1 LGHDT and CDR2 YNNKEL (reference sequence). Here the CDR3 DNA reads TGTGCCAGCAGCTTACGGGGCCTTGGAGAGACCCAGTACTTC. Encoded protein: CASSLRGLGETQYF.

The rearrangement links TRBV7-3 to TRBJ2-7, with 7 bases fitting TRBD2. Germline loops: CDR1 SGHTA, CDR2 FQGTGA. V was pared by 3 bases and J by 3 bases, with 2 bases of the junction left unmatched. The CDR3 runs to 13 residues. The CDR3 protein is CASSFGGDYEQYF. For the CDR3, the DNA is TGTGCCAGCAGCTTTGGGGGGGACTACGAGCAGTACTTC.

The chain has TRBV4-1 and TRBJ2-4, with 10 bases fitting TRBD1. This CDR3 contains 17 residues. The V segment lost 1 base and the J segment 1 base; nucleotides outside the gene matches: 4. The germline V gene has CDR1 MGHRA and CDR2 YSYEKL. CDR3 residues: CASSQVTGQGAKNIQYF. In DNA form, the CDR3 reads TGCGCCAGCAGCCAAGTTACGGGACAGGGGGCCAAAAACATTCAGTACTTC.

This clonotype occurred a few times. This chain joins TRBV25-1 and TRBJ2-3; unclear D gene. Trimming shortened V by 1 base and J by 2 bases, and 10 bases separated the two germline ends. CDR3 size: 15 residues. CDR1 is MGHDK and CDR2 is SYGVNS in the germline V gene. CDR3 sequence reads: CASSELYRDTDTQYF. In nucleotides, the CDR3 is TGTGCCAGCAGTGAATTGTATAGAGACACAGATACGCAGTATTTT.

J is TRBJ1-5 and V is TRBV20-1; D unresolved. CDR1 is DFQATT and CDR2 is SNEGSKA in the germline V gene (reference sequence). With 3 bases removed from V and 5 bases from J, the gap between germline ends came to 17 bases. The CDR3 is 15 residues long. For the CDR3, the DNA is TGCAGTGCTAGGGCCTCGGGAGGGCGGGATCAGCCCCAGCATTTT. This gives the protein CSARASGGRDQPQHF.

This clonotype was observed once. The genes are TRBV4-1 and TRBJ2-5; tentatively, D is TRBD2 (5 bases). The ends were cut back, 6 bases at V and 11 bases at J, with 22 bases in the middle. The CDR3 is 14 residues long. The germline gives CDR1 MGHRA, CDR2 YSYEKL. The CDR3 spells CASRSTNPYNEQYF. In DNA, the CDR3 is TGCGCCAGCAGGTCGACTAACCCCTACAATGAGCAGTACTTC.

This clonotype has only one observation. The rearrangement joins TRBV13 to TRBJ2-1; a possible D gene is TRBD2 (6 bases). V gave up 3 bases and J gave up 10 bases, with 19 bases separating them. The CDR3 contains 15 residues. In germline, CDR1 is PRHDT, CDR2 FYEKMQ (reference sequence). CDR3 in amino acids: CASSFFPVPRGEQFF. In nucleotides, the CDR3 is TGTGCCAGCAGCTTTTTTCCAGTCCCCCGGGGGGAGCAGTTCTTC. Based on the CDR3 plus reference TRBV13 and TRBJ2-1, the full variable domain is AAGVIQSPRHLIKEKRETATLKCYPIPRHDTVYWYQQGPGQDPQFLISFYEKMQSDKGSIPDRFSAQQFSDYHSELNMSSLELGDSALYFCASSFFPVPRGEQFFGPGTRLTVL.

V is TRBV6-6 and J is TRBJ2-7, with a tentative D call TRBD2 (5 bases). Germline lookup yields CDR1 MNHNY and CDR2 SVGAGI (reference sequence). The CDR3 spans 14 residues. V was clipped by 6 bases and J by 2 bases, with 14 bases between them. In DNA, the CDR3 is TGTGCCAGCAGCCTGGGGAGCGGAGCCTACGAGCAGTACTTC. It translates to CASSLGSGAYEQYF.

V usage is TRBV12-3 or TRBV12-4 and J usage is TRBJ2-3; 15 bases line up with TRBD2. This CDR3 comprises 16 residues. The V segment lost 5 bases and the J segment 6 bases; nucleotides outside the gene matches: 6. The CDR3: CASSRGLAGGQDTQYF. As DNA, the CDR3 is TGTGCCAGCAGTAGGGGACTAGCGGGGGGACAGGATACGCAGTATTTT.

This chain connects TRBV6-6 to TRBJ1-5; D remains unclear. There are 13 residues in the CDR3. Germline values: CDR1 MNHNY, CDR2 SVGAGI (reference sequence). Trimming shortened V by 8 bases and J by 0 bases, and 8 bases separated the two germline ends. The CDR3 loop reads CASGSYSNQPQHF. The CDR3 DNA reads TGTGCCAGCGGTAGTTATAGCAATCAGCCCCAGCATTTT.

V usage is TRBV20-1 and J usage is TRBJ2-7; D not certain. The J call may be mistaken, given a closer DNA end match to TRBJ2-5. CDR1 and CDR2 (germline): DFQATT, SNEGSKA (reference sequence). The CDR3 sequence is 16 residues long. CDR3 nucleotides: TGCAGTGCCCCCGACGCGGATATGAAAGGCGCGGAGACCCAGTACTTC. Amino acids: CSAPDADMKGAETQYF.

V is TRBV7-2 and J is TRBJ2-1, with D unresolved. This CDR3 is 14 amino acids long. CDR1 is SGHTA and CDR2 is FQGNSA in the germline V gene. V lost 0 bases and J lost 3, with 6 bases in between. The CDR3 protein is CASSLAQLYNEQFF. The CDR3 DNA sequence: TGTGCCAGCAGCTTAGCACAGCTCTACAATGAGCAGTTCTTC.